This paragraph reports one TCR beta chain. A few counts support this clone. Its antigen is currently not known. Per-base qualities were not stored, and no clone one base away is much larger. This sample is part of a study of Ad26.COV2.S vaccination and SARS-CoV-2 variants (dated by TCRdb to the early 2020s). With regard to the full study: Vaccine-arm donors were drawn from COV1001, a multicentre, randomized, double-blind, placebo-controlled phase I-IIa trial of Ad26.COV2.S in healthy adults. The TCR-sequenced set comprised around 32 samples: around 20 Ad26.COV2.S vaccine recipients, 5 placebo recipients and 8 SARS-CoV-2 convalescent individuals. Dosing of Ad26.COV2.S was intramuscular, at either 5x10^10 or 1x10^11 viral particles, delivered as one shot or as two shots spaced 56 days apart. TCRbeta repertoire sequencing was used to assess the specificity and breadth of SARS-CoV-2-reactive T cell receptors after Ad26.COV2.S vaccination. Trial participants were randomized into five groups of five: low-dose or high-dose Ad26.COV2.S given once or twice, or placebo on both occasions. Throughout the experiments and outcome assessment, investigators stayed blinded to trial group allocation.

Study-level results and caveats: The study was not powered for comparison of responses between vaccine doses or regimens. Vaccine and placebo recipients had similar non-spike TCR breadth, a finding consistent with the vaccine containing only spike. The authors noted that total T cell responses may have been underestimated by the TCR breadth and depth analyses. Ad26.COV2.S recipients had higher spike-specific TCR breadth than placebo recipients (P = 0.0014). Substantial breadth of spike-specific CD8+ and CD4+ T cell responses was reported after vaccination.

Deletion took 0 bases off V and 4 bases off J, with a span of 15 bases between the germline ends. CDR1 SGHDN and CDR2 FVKESK are derived from the germline V gene. The CDR3 sequence holds 16 residues, the cysteine and phenylalanine included. Only the CDR3 DNA is retained, 48 bases long and in frame from the first base. The treatment or condition label corresponds to: roughly 18 received Ad26.COV2.S at low or high dose, single or two shots; about 5 received placebo; per-sample allocation not given. Repertoires of vaccine and placebo recipients were sequenced from samples taken on day 63 after the first injection. Cohort 1b enrolled 25 to 30 adults aged 18-55 years at a single site in Boston, USA, between 29 July and 7 August 2020. As a vaccine, Ad26.COV2.S was a replication-incompetent adenovirus type 26 vector that expressed a prefusion-stabilized SARS-CoV-2 spike protein derived from the original Wuhan strain.

TCRbeta CDR3 regions were sequenced with the immunoSEQ Assay. After extraction, genomic DNA underwent amplification by bias-controlled multiplex PCR, followed by high-throughput sequencing. For the original study's pipeline: Collapsing and filtering of sequences were performed to quantify the absolute abundance of each unique TCRbeta CDR3 region. T cell fraction was estimated by normalizing TCRbeta template counts to usable DNA, which was measured by amplifying reference genes present in all nucleated cells. Repertoire TCRs were annotated as SARS-CoV-2-specific by exact matching of V gene, CDR3 amino acid sequence and J gene to a known reactive TCR set. The reference SARS-CoV-2 TCR set was derived from MIRA and filtered for enrichment in COVID-19-positive ImmuneCODE repertoires, a step that removed public or cross-reactive TCRs. Based on the MIRA antigens, annotated TCRs were further analysed at the level of specific ORF or position within ORF. Breadth was defined as the number of annotated unique rearrangements divided by the total number of unique productive rearrangements, and depth was defined as the summed frequency of the annotated unique rearrangements. Two-sided Wilcoxon rank-sum tests were used to compare TCR breadth between groups. TCRdb limited this immuneACCESS table to in-frame rearrangements with V and J called. A share of clones is missing; checked studies link under half to unresolved V genes, and the rest is unexplained. D and trimming were read from the DNA, whereas the V and J calls and clone size are those reported in that table. The sample yields roughly 320,000 clones; 85% were counted once. The biggest ten clones account for around 2% of the sample.

Sequenced here: peripheral blood, sampled in a trial of Ad26.COV2.S vaccine versus placebo. The chain is made from TRBV14 and TRBJ1-2; no D gene can be assigned with confidence. This clonotype was obtained from a person aged 18-65 years who received the Ad26.COV2.S COVID-19 vaccine or a placebo. The CDR3 region: CASSQDPRKYGYGYTF. The bases are TGTGCCAGCAGCCAAGATCCCAGGAAGTATGGCTATGGCTACACCTTC.